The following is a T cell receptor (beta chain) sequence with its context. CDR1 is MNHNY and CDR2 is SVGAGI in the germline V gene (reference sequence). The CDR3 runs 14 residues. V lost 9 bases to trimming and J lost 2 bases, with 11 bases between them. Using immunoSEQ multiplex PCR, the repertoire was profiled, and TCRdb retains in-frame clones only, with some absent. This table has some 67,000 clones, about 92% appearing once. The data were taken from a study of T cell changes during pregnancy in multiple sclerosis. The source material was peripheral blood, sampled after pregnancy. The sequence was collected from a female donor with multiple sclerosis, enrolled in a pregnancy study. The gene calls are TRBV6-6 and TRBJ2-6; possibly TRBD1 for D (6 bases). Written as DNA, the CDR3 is TGTGCCAGTACAGACAGGACTGGGGCCAACGTCCTGACTTTC. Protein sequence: CASTDRTGANVLTF.